Shown below are 10 T cell receptor beta chains from a single sample sequenced in a study of T-cell reconstitution after alpha-beta-depleted transplantation in children. The library targeted TCRbeta and was prepared with unique molecular identifiers. TCRdb reanalysed the PCR reads using MiXCR and keeps one entry per CDR3 protein. The sample comprises roughly 400,000 distinct CDR3 sequences, around 46% of which are singletons, and 27% rests with the top ten. The starting material was PBMCs, obtained before TCRalphabeta/CD19-depleted stem cell transplant. These receptor sequences come from a girl under 10 years old with aplastic anemia, due to receive a stem cell transplant.

V usage is TRBV7-6 and J usage is TRBJ2-2; 11 nucleotides align to TRBD1. Germline CDR1 and CDR2: SGHVS and FNYEAQ. The ends lost 4 bases at V and 6 bases at J; junction bases unmatched: 7. This CDR3 contains 16 residues. The CDR3 DNA reads TGTGCCAGCAGCTCGCCCGGACAGGGGGCGCCCGGGGAGCTGTTTTTT. It specifies CASSSPGQGAPGELFF.

This clonotype was detected a few times. V is TRBV6-1 and J is TRBJ2-7, with D tentatively TRBD2 (6 bases). This CDR3 comprises 15 residues. The germline CDR1 and CDR2 sequences are MNHNS and SASEGT. V lost 4 bases and J lost 2, with 15 bases in between. This CDR3 is CASSAQGLSAYEQYF. CDR3 sequence (DNA): TGTGCCAGCAGTGCCCAGGGACTCAGCGCCTACGAGCAGTACTTC.

The table lists this clonotype with a few counts. This sequence joins TRBV20-1 and TRBJ2-2; TRBD1 matches 8 bases. The CDR3 contains 16 residues. Germline V gene sequence: CDR1 DFQATT, CDR2 SNEGSKA (reference sequence). The junction had 10 bases not matched to a gene; V was cut back by 0 bases and J by 7 bases. The CDR3 is CSARDSTGGQGGELFF. In DNA, the CDR3 is TGCAGTGCTAGAGATTCCACAGGGGGGCAGGGCGGGGAGCTGTTTTTT.

As for this clonotype: A single base separates this from a much larger clone, so it may be a read error. This rearrangement joins TRBV20-1 to TRBJ1-1, with D perhaps TRBD1 (5 bases). This CDR3 is built from 12 residues. Looked up from germline, CDR1 is DFQATT and CDR2 is SNEGSKA (reference sequence). The CDR3 sequence: CRARKDSTEAFF. The CDR3 DNA sequence: TGCCGTGCTAGGAAAGACAGCACTGAAGCTTTCTTT.

The V gene is TRBV20-1, the J gene TRBJ2-5; 7 bases are a match to TRBD2. Trimming cost V 2 bases and J 12 bases; bases outside gene matches: 6. CDR1 and CDR2 from the germline V gene are DFQATT and SNEGSKA (reference sequence). The CDR3 is 11 amino acids. The CDR3 bases are TGCAGTGCTAGACTAGCGGCCACGGAGTACTTC. This sequence encodes CSARLAATEYF.

The J gene is TRBJ2-1, the V gene TRBV7-2; no firm D call. Germline V CDR1 and CDR2: SGHTA, FQGNSA. The CDR3 covers 13 residues. Trimming shortened V by 5 bases and J by 8 bases, and 13 bases separated the two germline ends. The CDR3 nucleotides are TGTGCCAGCAGCCTTCGTACGCAGGATGAGCAGTTCTTC. Its translation: CASSLRTQDEQFF. Looking up the rest from reference TRBV7-2 and TRBJ2-1 gives the full variable domain: GAGVSQSPSNKVTEKGKDVELRCDPISGHTALYWYRQSLGQGLEFLIYFQGNSAPDKSGLPSDRFSAERTGGSVSTLTIQRTQQEDSAVYLCASSLRTQDEQFFGPGTRLTVL.

The chain joins TRBV15 to TRBJ2-5; possible D gene TRBD1, 5 bases. This CDR3 contains 16 residues. Germline V gives CDR1 LNHNV, CDR2 YYDKDF (reference sequence). Trimming cost V 2 bases and J 1 base, with 14 bases left between them. CDR3 DNA: TGTGCCACCAGCAGATCGGTGAATAGGGGCCAAGAGACCCAGTACTTC. As protein: CATSRSVNRGQETQYF. Based on the CDR3 plus reference TRBV15 and TRBJ2-5, the full variable domain is DAMVIQNPRYQVTQFGKPVTLSCSQTLNHNVMYWYQQKSSQAPKLLFHYYDKDFNNEADTPDNFQSRRPNTSFCFLDIRSPGLGDTAMYLCATSRSVNRGQETQYFGPGTRLLVL.

This clonotype was observed a handful of times. The chain recombines TRBV9 with TRBJ2-1; TRBD2 matches at 8 bases. J lost 3 bases, V lost 2 bases, and 4 bases had no gene match. This CDR3 spans 15 amino acids. Germline V lookup: CDR1 SGDLS, CDR2 YYNGEE. CDR3 coding DNA: TGTGCCAGCAGCGTTACTAGCGGAGACTACAATGAGCAGTTCTTC. Translation: CASSVTSGDYNEQFF.

Comments on this clonotype: A much larger clone sits a single nucleotide away, making a read error possible. The J gene is TRBJ2-5, the V gene TRBV10-2; TRBD2 aligns across 9 bases. CDR1 is WSHSY and CDR2 is SAAADI in the germline V gene. Losses at the gene ends were 6 bases for V and 4 bases for J; bases not matched to a gene: 15. The CDR3 spans 17 residues. The CDR3 region is CASSLAGRGGNPETQYF. The CDR3 DNA sequence: TGCGCCAGCAGCCTAGCGGGAAGAGGGGGGAACCCAGAGACCCAGTACTTC.

V is TRBV27 and J is TRBJ2-7; a weak D match, TRBD2 (6 bases). V gave up 5 bases and J gave up 4 bases, with 15 bases separating them. Germline V gives CDR1 MNHEY, CDR2 SMNVEV (reference sequence). The CDR3 totals 14 residues. This CDR3 reads CASSITGSQYEQYF. The CDR3 bases are TGTGCCAGCAGTATAACCGGGAGCCAATACGAGCAGTACTTC.